The following is a T cell receptor beta chain sequence with its context. The CDR3 has 11 amino acids. The germline V gene encodes CDR1 LNHDA and CDR2 SQIVND (reference sequence). The V end was cut by 2 bases, the J end by 8 bases, with 7 bases between. PCR used 60 Vbeta primers and 13 Jbeta primers. Produced via immunoSEQ multiplex PCR; TCRdb's table is partial and in-frame only. The sample has 55,000 or so clones. This specimen belongs to a study of cytomegalovirus exposure and HLA in healthy donors. The TCR originated in a woman between 45 and 60 years old in good health and CMV-seropositive. This sequence joins TRBV19 and TRBJ2-7; D perhaps matches TRBD1 (5 bases). Sequenced: PBMCs. In nucleotides, the CDR3 is TGTGCCAGTAGTATACAGGGAAAGCAGTACTTC. Its protein is CASSIQGKQYF.